This T cell receptor (beta chain) came from a study of immune heterogeneity within non-small cell lung tumors. CDR3 length: 15 amino acids. V lost 3 bases and J lost 2; bases outside the gene matches: 3. Germline CDR1 reads SGHAT; CDR2 reads FQNNGV. Bulk tumor genomic DNA was the template, and each sample received 550 to 650 ng. Every primary tumor yielded several biopsies, spaced far apart, that were taken during surgery. Patients underwent curative surgery for non-small cell lung cancer (untreated and newly diagnosed). A multiplex PCR containing 32 V primers and 13 J primers was used to amplify TCR beta CDR3. TCRdb reanalysed the multiplex PCR reads using MiXCR and keeps one entry per CDR3 protein. The sample records about 21,000 distinct CDR3 sequences, around 28% being singletons.

What was sequenced was lung tumor tissue. The chain links TRBV11-2 to TRBJ2-5, with 10 bases fitting TRBD2. The sequence came from a middle-aged man with non-small cell lung cancer. The CDR3 DNA is TGTGCCAGCAGCTTTGGACTAGCGGAACAAGAGACCCAGTACTTC. Translation: CASSFGLAEQETQYF.